The 12 T cell receptor beta chains given below trace back to one sample, sequenced in a study of T cell responses to AZD1222 COVID-19 vaccine. Produced via immunoSEQ multiplex PCR; TCRdb's table is partial and in-frame only. This table has some 180,000 clones, approximately 94% appearing once. Sequencing used peripheral blood, obtained 28 days after the second dose of the MenACWY control vaccine. These receptors were collected from an adult who received the MenACWY meningococcal vaccine as a control.

This chain connects TRBV6-5 to TRBJ1-4; 9 positions agree with TRBD1. The CDR3 has 14 residues. V lost 2 bases and J lost 10; bases outside the gene matches: 5. The germline V gene has CDR1 MNHEY and CDR2 SVGAGI. The CDR3 spells CASSYGTGLGKLFF. The CDR3 DNA sequence: TGTGCCAGCAGTTACGGGACAGGGCTTGGAAAACTGTTTTTT.

The V gene is TRBV10-2, the J gene TRBJ2-1; 8 nucleotides agree with TRBD1. The CDR3 runs to 16 residues. Trimming took 2 bases from V and 6 from J; bases not matched to a gene: 9. Germline loops: CDR1 WSHSY, CDR2 SAAADI. DNA of the CDR3: TGCGCCAGCAGTGAGCCTCGGGACAGGAGAGGCAATGAGCAGTTCTTC. Its translation: CASSEPRDRRGNEQFF.

V is TRBV12-3 or TRBV12-4 and J is TRBJ2-4; D might be TRBD2 (5 bases). V lost 3 bases to trimming and J lost 9 bases, with 12 bases between them. The CDR3 length is 13 residues. The CDR3 reads CASSFVEEGIQYF. The CDR3 DNA follows: TGTGCCAGCAGTTTTGTAGAAGAGGGCATTCAGTACTTC.

The chain employs TRBV28 and TRBJ2-7, with TRBD1 identical over 7 bases. This CDR3 comprises 15 residues. Per germline, CDR1 MDHEN and CDR2 SYDVKM. V gave up 6 bases and J gave up 3 bases; unmatched junction bases: 11. CDR3 residues: CASSQGGQKVYEQYF. Here the CDR3 DNA reads TGTGCCAGCAGCCAAGGGGGACAGAAAGTCTACGAGCAGTACTTC.

The chain is built from TRBV6-5 and TRBJ2-7; D gene uncertain. Germline CDR1 reads MNHEY; CDR2 reads SVGAGI. This CDR3 contains 14 residues. Trimming removed 2 bases at V and 2 bases at J, with 10 bases between. The CDR3 DNA follows: TGTGCCAGCAGTTACGGGCAGTCCCCCTACGAGCAGTACTTC. Amino acid sequence: CASSYGQSPYEQYF.

V gene TRBV7-6 combines with J gene TRBJ1-3; D unresolved. The CDR3 covers 15 residues. Germline CDR1 is SGHVS and CDR2 is FNYEAQ. With 5 bases removed from V and 4 bases from J, the gap between germline ends came to 15 bases. CDR3 region: CASSPNRVAGNTIYF. The CDR3 bases are TGTGCCAGCAGCCCCAATCGGGTAGCGGGAAACACCATATATTTT.

In its sample, this clone was seen once. The J gene is TRBJ2-3, the V gene TRBV29-1; D remains ambiguous. CDR1 and CDR2 (germline): SQVTM, ANQGSEA. This CDR3 has 12 residues. The V end was cut by 6 bases, the J end by 2 bases, with 9 bases between. As DNA, the CDR3 is TGCAGCGTATATGCTGTCACAGATACGCAGTATTTT. Translating it yields CSVYAVTDTQYF.

V and J are TRBV5-1 and TRBJ1-1; 9 bases fit TRBD1. CDR1 and CDR2 from the germline V gene are SGHRS and YFSETQ. The CDR3 is 18 amino acids. V shed 7 bases and J 0 bases; nucleotides not matched to a gene: 16. This chain's CDR3 is CASSGSGQGLGVNTEAFF. The CDR3, as DNA: TGCGCCAGCTCGGGGAGCGGACAGGGGTTAGGGGTGAACACTGAAGCTTTCTTT.

The V call is TRBV28, the J call TRBJ1-1, with D unclear. The V end was cut by 2 bases, the J end by 0 bases, with 7 bases between. CDR3 length: 14 residues. Per germline, CDR1 MDHEN and CDR2 SYDVKM. The CDR3 DNA follows: TGTGCCAGCAGTTTAATCAGCCTGAACACTGAAGCTTTCTTT. This encodes CASSLISLNTEAFF.

The chain combines TRBV29-1 with TRBJ1-1; 7 bases match TRBD1. The CDR3 consists of 12 residues. CDR1 and CDR2 (germline): SQVTM, ANQGSEA. Losses at the gene ends were 8 bases for V and 4 bases for J; bases not matched to a gene: 7. CDR3 bases: TGCAGCCCAGGGGGTTTTGGCACTGAAGCTTTCTTT. Protein sequence: CSPGGFGTEAFF.

The chain uses TRBV9 and TRBJ2-1, with TRBD2 identical over 10 bases. The junction had 12 bases not matched to a gene; V was cut back by 4 bases and J by 8 bases. The CDR3 totals 16 residues. Germline V gives CDR1 SGDLS, CDR2 YYNGEE. The CDR3, as DNA: TGTGCCAGCAGCCCCTTCGGGACTAGCGCAACGGATGAGCAGTTCTTC. It yields the protein CASSPFGTSATDEQFF.

This chain links TRBV7-9 with TRBJ2-2; weak D call: TRBD2 (5 bases). This CDR3 has 13 amino acids. V was clipped by 5 bases and J by 7 bases, with 11 bases between them. The V gene's germline CDR1 is SEHNR and CDR2 FQNEAQ (reference sequence). The CDR3 nucleotides read TGTGCCAGCAGCCCTCGGGGAAGCGGGGAGCTGTTTTTT. It translates to CASSPRGSGELFF.